Sequencing of this T cell receptor beta chain was carried out in a study of T-cell memory formation after mild COVID-19 (dated by TCRdb to about 2021). Broadly, across the study: TCR sequence clusters from the two donors were largely donor specific. T-cell clones expanding and contracting after mild COVID-19 in two donors were tracked by longitudinal TCRalpha and TCRbeta repertoire sequencing. Two young, previously healthy adult volunteers made up the cohort, one male and one female. General findings and caveats noted by the study authors: Whether the second-wave clones peaking on day 37 were SARS-CoV-2 specific was not confirmed. Only two mild cases were covered in the study, and larger cohorts including severe cases with pre-infection samples were considered necessary. Contracting CD4+ clones turned up mainly in the CM and EM memory subsets, whereas EMRA was where CD8+ clones were enriched. Clones contracting from day 15 to 85 had balanced CD4/CD8 phenotypes, while a second wave expanding from day 15 to 37 was biased towards CD4+. The detection of some responding clones in pre-infection memory suggests that pre-existing cross-reactive memory T cells joined the SARS-CoV-2 response.

This clonotype was seen a few times. Which antigen it targets is not known. Within one base of it there is no much larger clone, and no base qualities were kept. Instrument used: Illumina NovaSeq 6000. cDNA libraries for TCRalpha and TCRbeta were prepared by 5'RACE using constant-segment primers, with sample barcodes and unique molecular identifiers added. RNA was extracted from every sample with Trizol reagent. Libraries were amplified in two PCR steps, with a second sample barcode and Illumina TruSeq adapters added in the second step. Libraries were sequenced on an Illumina NovaSeq with 2 x 150 bp paired-end reads. In the original analysis: Demultiplexing of reads and collapsing into UMI-guided consensus sequences were performed with migec v1.2.7. Using mixcr v2.1.11, the UMI consensuses were aligned to TRA and TRB V and J templates and assembled into clonotypes. A clonotype was counted as expanded or contracted only when both edgeR and NoisET called the clonotype significant, with the noise models trained on biological replicates. edgeR calls used a false discovery rate-adjusted p below 0.01 and a log2 fold-change threshold of 1. PCA with hierarchical clustering of max-normalized trajectories of the 1000 most abundant clonotypes was used as exploratory dynamics analysis. Separately sequenced CD4+ and CD8+ repertoires were used to assign the CD4 or CD8 phenotype of responding clones. TCRdb passed the public sequencing reads through fastp at Q25 and MiXCR, retaining productive beta sequences. Every distinct CDR3 protein forms one entry, paired with its most common genes and DNA. The V and J calls follow TCRdb's processing rather than the paper's. The sample has 400,000 to 500,000 distinct CDR3 sequences on record, about 24% of them singletons. 8.5% to 9% of the sample is taken by the ten largest.

Ficoll-Paque density gradient centrifugation was used to isolate PBMCs. Based on the germline V gene, the CDR1 and CDR2 sequences are KGHDR and SFDVKD. The CDR3 holds 16 amino acids from the cysteine to the phenylalanine. Of the read, only the CDR3 DNA is kept; its 48 bases are in frame from base 1. Compared with germline, V lacks 3 bases and J lacks 3 bases; bases without a gene match: 6. Sample: PBMCs or a T cell subset sorted from them (not recorded which). The chain is made from TRBV24-1 and TRBJ2-3; TRBD2 matches 9 bases in the middle. This sequence originates from an adult woman who had mild COVID-19 (a few samples of this study predate the infection). The sample titles of this study are shuffled in the database, so cell type and time point are left out; the donor was told from shared clones. The nucleotide sequence reads TGTGCCACCAGTGATCCCGGACTAGCGAGGACAGATACGCAGTATTTT. This translates into CATSDPGLARTDTQYF.